These 19 T cell receptor beta chains were all obtained from the same sample, sequenced in a study of early T cells in non-severe SARS-CoV-2 infection. TCRdb passed the 5' RACE reads through MiXCR, listing each CDR3 protein once. The sample shows 20,000 to 25,000 distinct CDR3 sequences, 4.8% of them seen only once. Sequenced input: whole blood. These receptors originate from an adult who was a healthcare worker with PCR-confirmed SARS-CoV-2 infection or an uninfected control (not recorded which).

A few counts support this clonotype. The CDR3: CASSQVAGSPPLHF. The CDR3 DNA reads TGCGCCAGCAGCCAAGTGGCAGGGTCTCCACCCCTCCACTTT. This chain links TRBV4-1 with TRBJ1-6; perhaps TRBD1 as D (5 bases). Trimming left V 1 base short and J 11 bases short, with 12 bases between. This CDR3 has 14 amino acids. CDR1 is MGHRA and CDR2 is YSYEKL in the germline V gene.

This clonotype was observed at least ten times. The chain has TRBV12-3 or TRBV12-4 and TRBJ1-2; no reliable D call. Trimming pared 5 bases from V and 4 bases from J, leaving 20 bases between. The CDR3 covers 16 residues. CDR3 in amino acids: CASSPLAHDSGYGYTF. The DNA of the CDR3 is TGTGCCAGCAGTCCTTTGGCCCATGACTCGGGCTATGGCTACACCTTC.

This clonotype has a handful of counts. The genes are TRBV7-7 and TRBJ2-5; a weak D match, TRBD1 (5 bases). This CDR3 has 14 amino acids. Germline V gene data show CDR1 as SSHAT and CDR2 as FNYEAQ (reference sequence). V lost 5 bases to trimming and J lost 2 bases, with 12 bases between them. The CDR3 bases are TGTGCCAGCAGCCTCATGGGGCAGCAAGAGACCCAGTACTTC. Translated, it gives CASSLMGQQETQYF.

The J gene is TRBJ2-7, the V gene TRBV10-3; D is possibly TRBD1 (5 bases). This CDR3 has 11 residues. The V end was cut by 3 bases, the J end by 5 bases, with 5 bases between. Germline CDR1 reads ENHRY; CDR2 reads SYGVKD. The CDR3 here is CAISDRDEQYF. Here the CDR3 DNA reads TGTGCCATCAGTGACAGGGACGAGCAGTACTTC.

This sequence joins TRBV5-1 and TRBJ2-3, with D tentatively TRBD2 (7 bases). The CDR3 has 14 residues. CDR1 and CDR2 (germline): SGHRS, YFSETQ. V lost 0 bases to trimming and J lost 8 bases, with 13 bases between them. CDR3 residues: CASSLEGGRFTQYF. The CDR3 DNA sequence: TGCGCCAGCAGCTTGGAGGGGGGGCGCTTTACGCAGTATTTT.

The table lists this clonotype with a few counts. The V gene is TRBV11-2, the J gene TRBJ2-1; no clear D gene. Germline V gene sequence: CDR1 SGHAT, CDR2 FQNNGV. The germline V and J ends were trimmed by 1 base and 10 bases, with 11 bases remaining between them. The CDR3 has 13 residues. The CDR3, as DNA: TGTGCCAGCAGCTTAGTATCCCCTTCGGAGCAGTTCTTC. Translating gives CASSLVSPSEQFF.

The sample holds a few counts of this clonotype. The V and J genes are TRBV19 and TRBJ2-4; 7 bases line up with TRBD1. CDR3 length: 15 amino acids. J lost 1 base, V lost 3 bases, and 3 bases had no gene match. The germline V gene encodes CDR1 LNHDA and CDR2 SQIVND (reference sequence). DNA of the CDR3: TGTGCCAGTAGTATGGAACAGGGGGCCAAAAACATTCAGTACTTC. Translated, it gives CASSMEQGAKNIQYF.

This rearrangement joins TRBV4-1 to TRBJ2-1, with TRBD2 matching over 7 bases. The CDR3 totals 12 residues. Germline V gene sequence: CDR1 MGHRA, CDR2 YSYEKL. Trimming cost V 3 bases and J 12 bases; bases outside gene matches: 5. CDR3 residues: CASSHAGDRQFF. The DNA of the CDR3 is TGCGCCAGCAGCCATGCGGGAGATCGGCAGTTCTTC.

This clonotype was detected only a few times. The rearrangement joins TRBV19 to TRBJ1-6; D gene ambiguous. Germline assignment: CDR1 LNHDA and CDR2 SQIVND (reference sequence). This CDR3 contains 12 residues. Trimming took 5 bases from V and 13 from J, leaving 12 bases between them. The CDR3 loop reads CASSQRAEPLHF. The CDR3 DNA reads TGTGCCAGTAGTCAGAGGGCAGAGCCCCTCCACTTT.

This clonotype came up many times. The chain joins TRBV7-9 to TRBJ2-5; no clear D. Trimming removed 7 bases at V and 4 bases at J, with 10 bases between. The CDR3 is 12 residues long. Germline CDR1 SEHNR, CDR2 FQNEAQ (reference sequence). The CDR3 spells CASNRQAETQYF. CDR3 DNA: TGTGCCAGCAATAGGCAGGCAGAGACCCAGTACTTC.

In its sample, this clonotype was seen many times. The chain is built from TRBV30 and TRBJ1-2; tentative D call: TRBD1 (5 bases). Germline CDR1 reads GTSNPN; CDR2 reads SVGIG (reference sequence). Trimming took 0 bases from V and 8 from J, leaving 13 bases between them. This CDR3 has 13 residues. CDR3 protein: CAWSVRGKEGYTF. The CDR3 coding sequence is TGTGCCTGGAGTGTACGGGGGAAGGAAGGCTACACCTTC.

This clonotype appeared many times. The chain employs TRBV20-1 and TRBJ2-1, with 8 bases that match TRBD2. CDR3 length: 14 amino acids. V was clipped by 4 bases and J by 6 bases; unmatched bases: 8. From germline, CDR1 is DFQATT and CDR2 SNEGSKA (reference sequence). In DNA, the CDR3 is TGCAGTGCTAATGACGGGAGGGCCCCCAATGAGCAGTTCTTC. Protein sequence: CSANDGRAPNEQFF.

This clonotype showed up many times. V usage is TRBV30 and J usage is TRBJ2-1, with 11 nucleotides matching TRBD2. V dropped 3 bases and J dropped 5; count of bases not matched to a gene: 3. The CDR3 has 14 amino acids. Per the germline V gene, CDR1 is GTSNPN and CDR2 is SVGIG (reference sequence). CDR3 bases: TGTGCCTGGAGGGGACTAGCGGTTAACAATGAGCAGTTCTTC. Protein sequence: CAWRGLAVNNEQFF.

This clonotype appeared many times. The chain links TRBV7-3 to TRBJ2-2; TRBD1 aligns across 8 bases. J gave up 3 bases and V 5 bases, and 5 bases lay outside the gene matches. This CDR3 region has 15 residues. Germline V gene sequence: CDR1 SGHTA, CDR2 FQGTGA. The DNA of the CDR3 is TGTGCCAGCAGCCCCGGGACAGGTTACACCGGGGAGCTGTTTTTT. Residues: CASSPGTGYTGELFF.

The table lists this clonotype with many counts. This chain joins TRBV9 and TRBJ2-2; 8 bases are shared with TRBD2. With V trimmed by 6 bases and J by 3 bases, 4 bases remained unmatched. The CDR3 loop spans 14 amino acids. Looked up from germline, CDR1 is SGDLS and CDR2 is YYNGEE. The CDR3 loop reads CASTPGGDTGELFF. The DNA of the CDR3 is TGTGCCAGCACCCCGGGGGGGGACACCGGGGAGCTGTTTTTT.

Notes on this clonotype: A read error may be the cause here, since a much bigger clone is one base away. The J gene is TRBJ2-4, the V gene TRBV19; a possible D gene is TRBD2 (5 bases). The CDR3 loop spans 15 amino acids. Germline V gene lookup returns CDR1 LNHDA and CDR2 SQIVND (reference sequence). Deletions cut 2 bases from V and 5 bases from J, with 13 bases between. The CDR3 loop reads CASSIIRGPENIQYF. The CDR3 nucleotides read TGTGCCAGTAGTATAATCCGAGGGCCGGAAAACATTCAGTACTTC.

The V call is TRBV28, the J call TRBJ2-7, with a weak D call TRBD1 (6 bases). CDR3 size: 18 residues. V was clipped by 8 bases and J by 6 bases, with 32 bases between them. In germline, CDR1 is MDHEN, CDR2 SYDVKM. The chain's CDR3 is CASDSVPGDTFRPREQYF. CDR3 nucleotides: TGTGCCAGCGATTCCGTCCCCGGGGACACATTCCGGCCCCGCGAGCAGTACTTC.

This clonotype occurred many times. The chain is built from TRBV7-2 and TRBJ1-1; D might be TRBD1 (5 bases). V shed 1 base and J shed 0 bases, with 9 bases lying between them. Germline CDR1 SGHTA, CDR2 FQGNSA. This CDR3 is built from 15 residues. CDR3 sequence: CASSLDQGVNTEAFF. The CDR3 DNA reads TGTGCCAGCAGCTTAGATCAGGGTGTGAACACTGAAGCTTTCTTT.

This clonotype has at least ten counts. This chain uses TRBV5-1 with TRBJ2-7; no firm D call. CDR1 and CDR2 from the germline V gene are SGHRS and YFSETQ. V dropped 0 bases and J dropped 2 bases, with 9 bases sitting between them. The CDR3 is 14 amino acids. The DNA for the CDR3 is TGCGCCAGCAGCTTGGACGGCGGACCCTACGAGCAGTACTTC. Residues: CASSLDGGPYEQYF.